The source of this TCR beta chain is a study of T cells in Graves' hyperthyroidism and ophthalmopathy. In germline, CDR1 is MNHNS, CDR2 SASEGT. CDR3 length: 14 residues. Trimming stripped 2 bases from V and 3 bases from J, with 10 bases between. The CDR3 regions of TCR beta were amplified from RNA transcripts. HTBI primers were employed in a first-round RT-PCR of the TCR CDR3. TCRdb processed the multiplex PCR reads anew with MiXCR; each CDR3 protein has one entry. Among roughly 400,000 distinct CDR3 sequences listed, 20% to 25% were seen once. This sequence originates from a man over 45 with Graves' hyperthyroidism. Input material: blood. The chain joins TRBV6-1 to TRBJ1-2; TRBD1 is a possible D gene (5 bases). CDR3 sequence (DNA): TGTGCCAGCAGTGAATCCAGGGAGTACTATGGCTACACCTTC. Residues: CASSESREYYGYTF.